The 7 T cell receptor beta chains below come from one sample, sequenced in a study of blood T cell repertoires in COVID-19. Profiled with immunoSEQ multiplex PCR; TCRdb holds only in-frame clones, not every one. Among about 300,000 clones listed, approximately 85% were seen once. Sample: PBMCs or T cells enriched from blood (not recorded which). These receptors came from a man younger than 45 who had recovered from COVID-19.

This chain joins TRBV9 and TRBJ2-3; possible D gene TRBD1, 5 bases. The length of the CDR3 is 11 residues. V shed 8 bases and J shed 2 bases, with 6 bases lying between them. Germline V CDR1 and CDR2: SGDLS, YYNGEE. The CDR3 DNA reads as TGTGCCAGAGGGGTCACAGATACGCAGTATTTT. Translating gives CARGVTDTQYF.

The CDR3 sequence: CAWSVPGSSPLHF. The CDR3 nucleotides read TGTGCCTGGAGTGTACCCGGGTCTTCACCCCTCCACTTT. The rearrangement links TRBV30 to TRBJ1-6; D is uncertain. The germline V gene has CDR1 GTSNPN and CDR2 SVGIG (reference sequence). Trimming removed 0 bases from V and 9 bases from J, with 9 bases in between. The CDR3 totals 13 residues. Full variable domain (outside the CDR3, taken from reference TRBV30 and TRBJ1-6): SQTIHQWPATLVQPVGSPLSLECTVEGTSNPNLYWYRQAAGRGLQLLFYSVGIGQISSEVPQNLSASRPQDRQFILSSKKLLLSDSGFYLCAWSVPGSSPLHFGNGTRLTVT.

The chain is built from TRBV12-3 or TRBV12-4 and TRBJ1-5; 8 bases match TRBD1. The CDR3 covers 13 residues. With 8 bases clipped from V and 3 bases from J, the junction kept 3 bases outside the gene matches. Here the CDR3 reads CASRRGPNQPQHF. The CDR3 DNA sequence: TGTGCCAGCCGCAGGGGGCCCAATCAGCCCCAGCATTTT.

V is TRBV19 and J is TRBJ1-4; D might be TRBD1 (5 bases). V was clipped by 8 bases and J by 3 bases, with 10 bases between them. CDR1 LNHDA and CDR2 SQIVND come from the germline V gene (reference sequence). This CDR3 contains 13 residues. DNA of the CDR3: TGTGCCAGTCGGATCAGGGCTAATGAAAAACTGTTTTTT. Translation gives CASRIRANEKLFF.

The chain has TRBV19 and TRBJ1-6, with no clear D. In germline, CDR1 is LNHDA, CDR2 SQIVND (reference sequence). Trimming cost V 1 base and J 8 bases, with 9 bases left between them. The CDR3 loop spans 14 amino acids. The CDR3 spells CASSIAEGYSPLHF. CDR3 bases: TGTGCCAGTAGTATAGCGGAGGGTTATTCACCCCTCCACTTT.

This clone has a single count. This sequence may be a read error, since a much larger clone differs from it by one base. The CDR3 region has the DNA TGTGCCAGCAGCCCCAACTCTGGAAACACCATATATTTT. It yields the protein CASSPNSGNTIYF. This sequence joins TRBV12-3 or TRBV12-4 and TRBJ1-3; D gene uncertain. Trimming took off 6 bases at V and 0 bases at J, with 6 bases between the two ends. The CDR3 has 13 amino acids.

The rearrangement links TRBV12-3 or TRBV12-4 to TRBJ1-2; TRBD1 aligns across 8 bases. Trimming cost V 6 bases and J 4 bases; bases outside gene matches: 4. This CDR3 is 13 amino acids long. CDR3 bases: TGTGCCAGCAGCCGCGGACAGGGCTATGGCTACACCTTC. Translation: CASSRGQGYGYTF.